A selection of T cell receptor beta chains follows, all from one sample in a study of blood T cell repertoires in COVID-19. Repertoires were generated with immunoSEQ multiplex PCR, while TCRdb's copy carries only in-frame clones and drops some. The repertoire holds 450,000 or so clones, with around 90% as singletons. Sequenced: peripheral blood. Receptors originate from a man aged 18 to 29 with COVID-19, enrolled during active disease. Each CDR3 is given with its conserved first and last residue. A D gene is named only where the DNA matches it firmly. Clone size is stated in some rows and not others, as once, few, many or a class when expanded.

TRBD2,once,TRBV11-3,TRBJ2-2,TGTGCCAGCAGCCCGACTAGCGGGGGCCAGAACACCGGGGAGCTGTTTTTT,CASSPTSGGQNTGELFF
-,-,TRBV5-4,TRBJ1-5,TGTGCCAGCAGCGACTCATCGGTGGGCAATCAGCCCCAGCATTTT,CASSDSSVGNQPQHF
TRBD2,-,TRBV19,TRBJ2-1,TGTGCCAGTAGTATAAAGAGCGGGAGTTACAATGAGCAGTTCTTC,CASSIKSGSYNEQFF
TRBD2,-,TRBV6-6,TRBJ2-1,TGTGCCAGCAGTCTTAGCGGGAGAGGCCATGAGCAGTTCTTC,CASSLSGRGHEQFF
-,-,TRBV19,TRBJ2-7,TGTGCCAGTAGTGCGGGCAGCTACGAGCAGTACTTC,CASSAGSYEQYF
-,-,TRBV19,TRBJ2-4,TGTGCCAGTAGTATGCGGGGCTTAGCCAAAAACATTCAGTACTTC,CASSMRGLAKNIQYF
-,-,TRBV9,TRBJ1-5,TGTGCCAGCAGCGGCGCGGACAGCCTCAATCAGCCCCAGCATTTT,CASSGADSLNQPQHF
-,once,TRBV18,TRBJ2-5,TGTGCCAGCTCCATGTACGGGGATGGAAAGACCCAGTACTTC,CASSMYGDGKTQYF
TRBD2,-,TRBV4-1,TRBJ2-2,TGCGCCAGCAGCCAAGCCCTAGCGGGGACTACCGGGGAGCTGTTTTTT,CASSQALAGTTGELFF
-,-,TRBV14,TRBJ2-7,TGTGCCAGCAGCCGGCCGGTGGCAGGCCTCTACGAGCAGTACTTC,CASSRPVAGLYEQYF
TRBD1,-,TRBV7-9,TRBJ2-2,TGTGCCAGCAGCTTGGTAAGAGGGACAGCGGACACCGGGGAGCTGTTTTTT,CASSLVRGTADTGELFF
-,-,TRBV27,TRBJ1-1,TGTGCCAGCAGTCCATCCGCGGGTGCAGCTTTCTTT,CASSPSAGAAFF
-,-,TRBV10-1,TRBJ2-7,TGCGCCAGCAGTCTAGGGGCAGGGGTCGACGAGCAGTACTTC,CASSLGAGVDEQYF
-,-,TRBV25-1,TRBJ2-2,TGTGCCAGCAGCCGCGGATCGAACACCGGGGAGCTGTTTTTT,CASSRGSNTGELFF
TRBD1,-,TRBV5-1,TRBJ2-5,TGCGCCAGCAGCTTGGCCGGTGGGTGGTCGGGACAGGGAGGAGAGACCCAGTACTTC,CASSLAGGWSGQGGETQYF
-,-,TRBV19,TRBJ2-1,TGTGCCAGTAGTATACGGACAGGAGGGACTTACAATGAGCAGTTCTTC,CASSIRTGGTYNEQFF
-,-,TRBV5-6,TRBJ2-5,TGTGCCAGCAGCTCTCTGATGGGGGGGGCACAAGAGACCCAGTACTTC,CASSSLMGGAQETQYF
-,-,TRBV6-1,TRBJ1-5,TGTGCCAGCAGTGAAGGCAGGGGTTATCAGCCCCAGCATTTT,CASSEGRGYQPQHF
-,-,TRBV5-5,TRBJ1-4,TGTGCCAGCAGCGTGGTCGAGGGGACTGGAGCCGAAAAACTGTTTTTT,CASSVVEGTGAEKLFF
TRBD1,-,TRBV7-8,TRBJ2-1,TGTGCCAGCAGCCAGGCAGGGGGCGCAGATTTGAATGAGCAGTTCTTC,CASSQAGGADLNEQFF
-,-,TRBV6-1,TRBJ1-1,TGTGCCAGCAGTGACAGGGGAGCTATTAACACTGAAGCTTTCTTT,CASSDRGAINTEAFF
-,-,TRBV11-2,TRBJ2-2,TGTGCCAGCAGCTTAGGTACTAGGAGGACCGGGGAGCTGTTTTTT,CASSLGTRRTGELFF
-,-,TRBV2,TRBJ2-7,TGTGCCAGCACTTGGACTACTAGCTCCTACGAGCAGTACTTC,CASTWTTSSYEQYF
-,-,TRBV20-1,TRBJ1-2,TGCAGTGCCACGGGTTATTATGGCTACACCTTC,CSATGYYGYTF
TRBD2,-,TRBV23-1,TRBJ2-5,TGCGCCAGCTACACGCGGGGGGGCGGGCAAGAGACCCAGTACTTC,CASYTRGGGQETQYF
TRBD1,-,TRBV2,TRBJ1-5,TGTGCCAGCAGTGGGGACAGGGGGCAGGCTCAGCCCCAGCATTTT,CASSGDRGQAQPQHF
TRBD1,once,TRBV6-5,TRBJ1-2,TGTGCCAGCAGTTTCCAGGGGGCCAATGGCTACACCTTC,CASSFQGANGYTF
-,-,TRBV24-1,TRBJ1-4,TGTGCCACCAGTGATTCAGGGACAATACAGCCAACTAATGAAAAACTGTTTTTT,CATSDSGTIQPTNEKLFF
-,-,TRBV11-3,TRBJ2-3,TGTGCCAGCAGCTTAGATAGGGGGGGGTTTAGCACAGATACGCAGTATTTT,CASSLDRGGFSTDTQYF
-,-,TRBV10-3,TRBJ2-7,TGTGCCATCAGTGAGTCCGGTGACGAGCAGTACTTC,CAISESGDEQYF
TRBD2,-,TRBV11-3,TRBJ2-1,TGTGCCAGCAGCTTAGTTTGGGGAGTAGCGGGTTACAATGAGCAGTTCTTC,CASSLVWGVAGYNEQFF
TRBD1,once,TRBV30,TRBJ2-7,TGTGCCTGGAATCCGGGACAGGGTGGGTACGAGCAGTACTTC,CAWNPGQGGYEQYF
-,-,TRBV4-1,TRBJ1-2,TGCGCCAGCAGCCAACCGGGACACACGAACTATGGCTACACCTTC,CASSQPGHTNYGYTF
-,-,TRBV2,TRBJ1-1,TGTGCCAGCAGTGGAGGCGGAGGGGCGAACACTGAAGCTTTCTTT,CASSGGGGANTEAFF
-,-,TRBV3-1/TRBV3-2,TRBJ2-3,TGTGCCAGCAGTTGGGCTAGCGTTCAAGATACGCAGTATTTT,CASSWASVQDTQYF
TRBD1,once,TRBV7-8,TRBJ2-7,TGTGCCAGCAGCAACGGACAGGGACCCTACGAGCAGTACTTC,CASSNGQGPYEQYF
-,-,TRBV12-3/TRBV12-4,TRBJ2-2,TGTGCCAGCAGCCAGGGGACCGGGGAGCTGTTTTTT,CASSQGTGELFF
-,-,TRBV6-1,TRBJ2-7,TGTGCCAGCAGTGAAGCGGGGCCCTACGAGCAGTACTTC,CASSEAGPYEQYF
-,-,TRBV29-1,TRBJ1-4,TGCAGCGTTGGGGCGGGGGCTGAGAATGAAAAACTGTTTTTT,CSVGAGAENEKLFF
TRBD1,-,TRBV11-3,TRBJ2-1,TGTGCCAGCAGCCACAGGACAGGGAACAATGAGCAGTTCTTC,CASSHRTGNNEQFF
TRBD2,-,TRBV10-2,TRBJ2-5,TGCGCCAGCAGAGTTAGCGGGGGACTACAAGAGACCCAGTACTTC,CASRVSGGLQETQYF
-,few,TRBV11-3,TRBJ2-2,TGTGCCAGCAGCTTTAGCGGTACGAACACCGGGGAGCTGTTTTTT,CASSFSGTNTGELFF
-,-,TRBV11-2,TRBJ2-4,TGTGCCAGCAGCTTAGATCACAGGGGACTAGCCAAAAACATTCAGTACTTC,CASSLDHRGLAKNIQYF
-,-,TRBV2,TRBJ1-6,TGTGCCAGCAGGGTAGACAGAAATAATTCACCCCTCCACTTT,CASRVDRNNSPLHF
TRBD1,-,TRBV29-1,TRBJ2-1,TGCAGCGTTGAAGTCAGCAGGGGGCTAGGGTCCTACAATGAGCAGTTCTTC,CSVEVSRGLGSYNEQFF
TRBD1,once,TRBV5-6,TRBJ1-1,TGTGCCAGCAGCATACACAGGGGTTCGGTGAACACTGAAGCTTTCTTT,CASSIHRGSVNTEAFF
-,-,TRBV5-1,TRBJ1-1,TGCGCCAGCAGCTGGGGGGAAGGGGTAACTGAAGCTTTCTTT,CASSWGEGVTEAFF
TRBD1,-,TRBV7-8,TRBJ2-6,TGTGCCAGCAGCTTAGTACTCGGGACAGCCAGCTCTGGGGCCAACGTCCTGACTTTC,CASSLVLGTASSGANVLTF
TRBD1,-,TRBV6-8,TRBJ2-7,TGTGCCAGCAGTTACCCCGATGGGGGGACAGGGACGAGGGAGCAGTACTTC,CASSYPDGGTGTREQYF
TRBD1,-,TRBV12-5,TRBJ2-7,TGTGCTAGTGCCTGGACAGGGACTGAGCAGTACTTC,CASAWTGTEQYF
TRBD1,-,TRBV10-3,TRBJ1-5,TGTGCCATCAGTGAGTTTGCCGGGACAGGGGGTAATCAGCCCCAGCATTTT,CAISEFAGTGGNQPQHF
TRBD2,-,TRBV7-2,TRBJ2-7,TGTGCCAGCAGCTCGCACCTCCTAGCGGGAGGGCTCTACGAGCAGTACTTC,CASSSHLLAGGLYEQYF
-,-,TRBV7-9,TRBJ2-3,TGTGCCAGCAGCTTACGATCAGGGTCAGATACGCAGTATTTT,CASSLRSGSDTQYF
TRBD2,-,TRBV10-3,TRBJ2-3,TGTGCCATCCGTCTAGCGGGAGACACAGATACGCAGTATTTT,CAIRLAGDTDTQYF
-,-,TRBV20-1,TRBJ1-2,TGCAGTGCTAGTAATACCGGTGGCTACACCTTC,CSASNTGGYTF